This T cell receptor (beta chain) was recovered during a study of regulatory T cells in long-lasting Graves disease. Study background: The antithyroid drugs taken by newly diagnosed Graves' patients had been used for under 3 months.

Arm-PCR with iRepertoire HTBI primers amplified the CDR3 regions for these TCR beta libraries. TCRdb recomputed calls from the multiplex PCR reads with MiXCR, one row per CDR3 protein. The profile shows 600,000 to 650,000 distinct CDR3 sequences, 16% of them singletons. Regarding time point: newly diagnosed GD, antithyroid drugs for less than 3 months. Extracted RNA from PBMCs served as the source of the TCR library. CDR3 size: 16 residues. Trimming cost V 0 bases and J 4 bases; bases outside gene matches: 5. The germline CDR1 and CDR2 sequences are LNHNV and YYDKDF (reference sequence). This clonotype turned up a few times. This sample was also put to use in a study of T cells in Graves' hyperthyroidism and ophthalmopathy. From that paper: With the HTBI primer set, the TCR CDR3 went through a first round of RT-PCR.

Sample: peripheral blood mononuclear cells (PBMCs), taken at new diagnosis, from a patient treated with antithyroid drugs. The chain links TRBV15 to TRBJ2-7; 11 bases are a match to TRBD1. The sequence derives from a young woman with Graves disease. CDR3 region: CATSREKGTGGYEQYF. In nucleotides, the CDR3 is TGTGCCACCAGCAGAGAAAAGGGGACAGGGGGTTACGAGCAGTACTTC.